This T cell receptor beta chain was sequenced during a study of blood T cell repertoires in COVID-19. Trimming left V 4 bases short and J 1 base short, with 11 bases between. CDR3 length equals 15 residues. The germline V gene has CDR1 SGHRS and CDR2 YFSETQ. Method: immunoSEQ multiplex PCR; TCRdb's copy keeps in-frame clones and lacks some. Of around 27,000 clones listed, roughly 84% are singletons. Specimen: peripheral blood. This chain uses TRBV5-1 with TRBJ2-2; the D gene is possibly TRBD1 (6 bases). This TCR was recovered from a human donor in a cohort sampled during active COVID-19. The DNA for the CDR3 is TGCGCCAGCAGCATTCTGACAGGGAACACCGGGGAGCTGTTTTTT. Translation gives CASSILTGNTGELFF. Drawing the rest from reference TRBV5-1 and TRBJ2-2, the complete variable domain is KAGVTQTPRYLIKTRGQQVTLSCSPISGHRSVSWYQQTPGQGLQFLFEYFSETQRNKGNFPGRFSGRQFSNSRSEMNVSTLELGDSALYLCASSILTGNTGELFFGEGSRLTVL.